This T cell receptor beta chain was sequenced for a study of blood T cell repertoires in COVID-19. For the study at large: Whether acute or convalescent, the COVID-19 samples came from the United States, Italy and Spain. The analysed material was cDNA or gDNA that came from T cells, B-cell-depleted T cells, or PBMCs.

Method: immunoSEQ multiplex PCR; TCRdb's copy keeps in-frame clones and lacks some. The data hold about 240,000 clones, with more than 85% observed a single time. V was trimmed by 7 bases and J by 5 bases, leaving 18 bases between them. Germline V CDR1 and CDR2: SGHTA, FQGNSA. The CDR3 runs to 14 residues. Participants reported their clinical history, and cohort assignment relied on those reports. Two negative PCRs, clearance, or symptom resolution characterized the recovered Cohort 3 donors. The V gene is TRBV7-2, the J gene TRBJ2-7; a possible D gene is TRBD2 (6 bases). Sequencing input: PBMCs or T cells enriched from blood (not recorded which). The sequence was collected from a woman aged 25 to 39 who had recovered from COVID-19. The CDR3 DNA is TGTGCCAGCACCCCCCCCGGGACTTCGAACGAGCAGTACTTC. This sequence encodes CASTPPGTSNEQYF.